Listed here is a single T cell receptor beta chain. This clone was found once. The antigen it recognizes is unknown. One base away there is no much larger clone; base qualities are not given. The method behind the library was the immunoSEQ multiplex PCR assay. Following the manufacturer's protocol, the hsTCRB Kit was used to amplify rearranged TCR beta chain sequences. TCRB libraries were sequenced on an Illumina MiSeq. The paper's processing steps were these. The kit vendor's proprietary platform handled demultiplexing, trimming and gene mapping. The clones in this table, taken by TCRdb from immuneACCESS, are in-frame only. Not every clone is retained; where verified, under half of the shortfall comes from an unresolved V gene, and the cause of the rest is unknown. Clone size and the V and J calls come from that table; the DNA yielded D and trimming. This sample gives fewer than 70,000 clones in total; 70% to 85% of them show up just once. The ten top clones hold approximately 3.8% of the sample.

This entry comes from a study of a mutant IDH1 vaccine in newly diagnosed glioma (dated by TCRdb to the early 2020s). Study-level background: Patients were given eight vaccinations, in weeks 1, 3, 5, 7, 11, 15, 19 and 23, which matched visits V03 through V10. Vaccination began 4-6 weeks after radiotherapy alone, or alongside temozolomide cycles in the chemotherapy-containing groups. Of the 32 patients who were treated, around 62% were male and approximately 38% were female, and the mean age was approximately 40 years. Prior to enrollment, standard therapy consisting of radiotherapy alone, temozolomide alone, or radiochemotherapy with temozolomide had been administered to patients, with the combination being received by most patients. Peripheral blood was collected at six visits: V03 (baseline), V05, V07, V10, V12 and V13. Longitudinal TCRB deep sequencing was done for 25 to 30 treated patients, wherever samples were available for exploratory analyses. Paper-wide results and their limitations: No apparent relationship was observed between pseudoprogression and alterations in the top peripheral T cell clonotypes detected by TCRB sequencing. It was noted by the authors that analyses of patient blood samples could not be reproduced owing to sample limitations. Vaccine-induced immune responses across multiple MHC alleles were detected in approximately 93% of patients. Selection of PBMC samples for TCRB deep sequencing was based on availability.

The germline V gene gives CDR1 as SGHNT and CDR2 as YENEEA. Clipping removes 5 bases from V and 0 bases from J, with 7 as the unmatched junction base count. Including the terminal cysteine and phenylalanine, the CDR3 comprises 17 residues. Only CDR3 DNA remains: 51 bases, in frame from the first base. This specimen's time point label, interpreted: week 11, during vaccination. Every vaccine dose consisted of 300 ug of a 20-mer mutant IDH1 peptide in Montanide, administered subcutaneously together with topical imiquimod. Donors had newly diagnosed WHO grade 3 or 4 IDH1-mutant astrocytomas with loss of nuclear ATRX. The samples were drawn from NOA16, a multicentre, single-arm, open-label phase I trial in Germany that tested a mutant IDH1 peptide vaccine in humans for the first time. Genomic DNA for TCRB sequencing was extracted from EDTA blood using the DNeasy Blood and Tissue Kit.

This receptor was identified in a man aged 25 to 40 with glioma. Here the chain combines TRBV11-3 and TRBJ1-3, with 10 bases in between that match TRBD1. The sequences come from PBMCs, collected from a glioma patient whose treatment included an IDH1 peptide vaccine. The base sequence is TGTGCCAGCAGCCCTGGGACAGGGGAGTACTCTGGAAACACCATATATTTT. Its protein is CASSPGTGEYSGNTIYF.